The 28 T cell receptor beta chains below all came from one sample that was sequenced in a study of radiotherapy plus CTLA-4 blockade in lung cancer. Measured with immunoSEQ multiplex PCR; TCRdb has only the in-frame clones, and not every one. This sample carries over 85,000 clones, roughly 74% of them seen once, and the ten largest clones take roughly 2.8%. This sample comprised peripheral blood, obtained from a patient treated with radiotherapy plus ipilimumab. These receptors came from a human donor with non-small cell lung cancer who had a partial response to radiotherapy plus ipilimumab. Some clones in this sample may be carry-over from other donors' samples.

The chain links TRBV30 to TRBJ2-1; 8 bases map to TRBD2. V was clipped by 4 bases and J by 4 bases; unmatched bases: 6. Germline CDR1 reads GTSNPN; CDR2 reads SVGIG (reference sequence). This CDR3 has 14 residues. CDR3 sequence reads: CAWIAGGRYNEQFF. CDR3 DNA sequence: TGTGCCTGGATCGCGGGAGGCCGTTACAATGAGCAGTTCTTC.

This rearrangement joins TRBV11-1 to TRBJ2-2, with TRBD2 identical over 10 bases. The CDR3 sequence is 18 residues long. Germline lookup yields CDR1 SGHAT and CDR2 FQDESV (reference sequence). V lost 5 bases, J lost 5 bases, and 14 bases stayed unmatched. The CDR3 DNA sequence: TGTGCCAGCAGCCACCCGGCTAGCGGGAGTATGTCGACCGGGGAGCTGTTTTTT. Translation gives CASSHPASGSMSTGELFF.

This chain joins TRBV7-2 and TRBJ2-2; perhaps TRBD2 as D (6 bases). Looked up from germline, CDR1 is SGHTA and CDR2 is FQGNSA. V was pared by 2 bases and J by 4 bases, with 14 bases between. The CDR3 spans 16 residues. The CDR3 region has the DNA TGTGCCAGCAGCTTAATTACGGGAGTAATCACCGGGGAGCTGTTTTTT. It yields the protein CASSLITGVITGELFF.

V gene TRBV7-2 combines with J gene TRBJ1-2; 7 bases are a match to TRBD1. The CDR3 loop spans 11 amino acids. J lost 13 bases, V lost 4 bases, and 6 bases had no gene match. Germline values: CDR1 SGHTA, CDR2 FQGNSA. The CDR3 loop is CASSSRDSLTF. CDR3 bases: TGTGCCAGCAGCTCCCGGGACAGTCTCACCTTC.

This clone was counted only a few times. The genes are TRBV5-1 and TRBJ2-3; 8 bases are a match to TRBD2. Trimming removed 0 bases from V and 5 bases from J; junction bases left unmatched: 5. This CDR3 region has 15 residues. The germline V gene encodes CDR1 SGHRS and CDR2 YFSETQ. Here the CDR3 DNA reads TGCGCCAGCAGCTTGGCGGCGGGGGGCAGAGATACGCAGTATTTT. As protein: CASSLAAGGRDTQYF.

The rearrangement joins TRBV18 to TRBJ2-3; D perhaps matches TRBD2 (6 bases). The length of the CDR3 is 15 residues. V lost 3 bases and J 3 bases, leaving 13 bases between the germline ends. Germline V lookup: CDR1 KGHSH, CDR2 LQKENI. The CDR3 sequence: CASSPEGTATDTQYF. CDR3 bases: TGTGCCAGCTCACCGGAGGGGACGGCGACAGATACGCAGTATTTT. The entire variable domain, with the rest obtained from reference TRBV18 and TRBJ2-3, is as follows: NAGVMQNPRHLVRRRGQEARLRCSPMKGHSHVYWYRQLPEEGLKFMVYLQKENIIDESGMPKERFSAEFPKEGPSILRIQQVVRGDSAAYFCASSPEGTATDTQYFGPGTRLTVL.

This clone is a singleton in its sample. The chain is built from TRBV5-4 and TRBJ2-5; 9 bases agree with TRBD1. V was clipped by 4 bases and J by 1 base; unmatched bases: 5. CDR3 size: 15 residues. Germline V gene data show CDR1 as SGHNT and CDR2 as YYREEE (reference sequence). The CDR3 here is CASSRGTGLQETQYF. CDR3 nucleotides: TGTGCCAGCAGCCGGGGGACAGGGCTCCAAGAGACCCAGTACTTC.

This clone was recorded a few times. The gene calls are TRBV6-1 and TRBJ2-7, with D maybe TRBD1 (5 bases). Trimming shortened V by 1 base and J by 2 bases, and 12 bases separated the two germline ends. Germline CDR1 is MNHNS and CDR2 is SASEGT. The CDR3 spans 15 residues. The chain's CDR3 is CASSEGTAGPYEQYF. In DNA, the CDR3 is TGTGCCAGCAGTGAAGGGACGGCAGGGCCCTACGAGCAGTACTTC.

V gene TRBV7-2 combines with J gene TRBJ2-3, with TRBD2 identical over 10 bases. The germline V gene has CDR1 SGHTA and CDR2 FQGNSA. V shed 4 bases, J shed 1 base, and the junction held 8 bases outside the gene matches. The CDR3 has 17 amino acids. CDR3 residues: CASSSWVGTSGTDTQYF. The CDR3 bases are TGTGCCAGCAGCTCCTGGGTTGGGACTAGCGGCACAGATACGCAGTATTTT.

The chain joins TRBV9 to TRBJ2-5; 10 nucleotides line up with TRBD2. CDR1 is SGDLS, CDR2 YYNGEE, per germline. The CDR3 runs to 15 residues. V lost 0 bases, J lost 3 bases, and 2 bases stayed unmatched. In DNA, the CDR3 is TGTGCCAGCAGCGTAGGCGGGACTAGCGAAGAGACCCAGTACTTC. Translating it yields CASSVGGTSEETQYF.

This clone showed up just once. The V call is TRBV27, the J call TRBJ2-7, with D possibly being TRBD2 (5 bases). Trimming shortened V by 0 bases and J by 2 bases, and 14 bases separated the two germline ends. CDR1 is MNHEY and CDR2 is SMNVEV in the germline V gene (reference sequence). The length of the CDR3 is 16 residues. CDR3 residues: CASSLSYASSTYEQYF. The CDR3 coding sequence is TGTGCCAGCAGTTTATCGTACGCGTCTAGCACCTACGAGCAGTACTTC.

The rearrangement joins TRBV6-5 to TRBJ1-2, with D perhaps matching TRBD1 (5 bases). The CDR3 covers 14 residues. Germline CDR1 is MNHEY and CDR2 is SVGAGI. V was clipped by 7 bases and J by 1 base, with 13 bases between them. CDR3 sequence reads: CASTPTGYNYGYTF. CDR3 bases: TGTGCCAGCACCCCTACAGGTTATAACTATGGCTACACCTTC.

The CDR3 here is CASSLDGRGGETQYF. CDR3 in DNA: TGCGCCAGCAGCTTGGACGGACGCGGGGGGGAGACCCAGTACTTC. This rearrangement joins TRBV5-1 to TRBJ2-5; TRBD2 aligns across 8 bases. V gave up 0 bases and J gave up 5 bases; unmatched junction bases: 6. The CDR3 runs 15 residues. Germline V gene lookup returns CDR1 SGHRS and CDR2 YFSETQ.

The chain employs TRBV11-2 and TRBJ2-7; 12 positions match TRBD1. Germline CDR1 is SGHAT and CDR2 is FQNNGV. The trim removed 1 base at V and 3 bases at J, leaving 13 bases unmatched. The CDR3 spans 19 residues. The CDR3 sequence: CASSLAARVGTGGRYEQYF. DNA for the CDR3: TGTGCCAGCAGCTTAGCCGCCCGGGTGGGGACAGGGGGCCGCTACGAGCAGTACTTC.

V is TRBV5-1 and J is TRBJ2-1; 8 positions agree with TRBD2. This CDR3 region has 14 residues. Unmatched junction bases numbered 7, after V lost 4 bases and J lost 7 bases. The germline V gene has CDR1 SGHRS and CDR2 YFSETQ. CDR3 region: CASSPRREGNEQFF. DNA of the CDR3: TGCGCCAGCAGCCCGAGACGGGAGGGGAATGAGCAGTTCTTC.

This clone was detected a few times. V and J are TRBV7-3 and TRBJ1-2; no clear D. Trimming left V 3 bases short and J 6 bases short, with 11 bases between. CDR3 length equals 13 residues. The V gene's germline CDR1 is SGHTA and CDR2 FQGTGA. CDR3 sequence reads: CASSLGVGDGYTF. CDR3 DNA: TGTGCCAGCAGCTTGGGAGTCGGGGATGGCTACACCTTC. The variable domain in full, with the rest retrieved from reference TRBV7-3 and TRBJ1-2, is GAGVSQTPSNKVTEKGKYVELRCDPISGHTALYWYRQSLGQGPEFLIYFQGTGAADDSGLPNDRFFAVRPEGSVSTLKIQRTERGDSAVYLCASSLGVGDGYTFGSGTRLTVV.

The V gene is TRBV9, the J gene TRBJ2-7, with D tentatively TRBD1 (5 bases). This CDR3 has 14 residues. Germline assignment: CDR1 SGDLS and CDR2 YYNGEE. The V and J ends lost 1 base and 2 bases respectively, with 10 bases between them. CDR3 nucleotide sequence: TGTGCCAGCAGCGTATACGACAGTCCCTACGAGCAGTACTTC. Amino acids: CASSVYDSPYEQYF.

This clone was observed a handful of times. The CDR3 sequence is CASSATGTATNEKLFF. For the CDR3, the DNA is TGTGCCAGCAGCGCCACAGGGACCGCAACTAATGAAAAACTGTTTTTT. V is TRBV11-2 and J is TRBJ1-4, with a possible D match to TRBD1 (6 bases). Trimming left V 5 bases short and J 0 bases short, with 13 bases between. This CDR3 spans 16 amino acids. Per the germline V gene, CDR1 is SGHAT and CDR2 is FQNNGV.

The chain uses TRBV28 and TRBJ1-3; TRBD1 is a possible D gene (5 bases). The germline V gene encodes CDR1 MDHEN and CDR2 SYDVKM. CDR3 length: 15 amino acids. Trimming stripped 1 base from V and 1 base from J, with 8 bases between. CDR3 protein: CASSLYGGSGNTIYF. The DNA of the CDR3 is TGTGCCAGCAGTTTATACGGGGGGTCTGGAAACACCATATATTTT.

The chain employs TRBV9 and TRBJ2-2; 9 nucleotides agree with TRBD2. Trimming removed 0 bases from V and 6 bases from J; junction bases left unmatched: 9. Germline V gives CDR1 SGDLS, CDR2 YYNGEE. This CDR3 spans 17 amino acids. The CDR3 is CASSVGSAGGVSGELFF. CDR3 DNA: TGTGCCAGCAGCGTAGGAAGTGCGGGGGGGGTCTCCGGGGAGCTGTTTTTT.

In DNA form, the CDR3 reads TGCGCCAGCAGCTTGGTGGGTCGGTCCGGGGATGGCTACACCTTC. Its translation: CASSLVGRSGDGYTF. V gene TRBV5-1 combines with J gene TRBJ1-2; D remains ambiguous. The V end lost 0 bases, the J end lost 6 bases, and 15 bases lay between the germline ends. This CDR3 comprises 15 residues. The germline V gene has CDR1 SGHRS and CDR2 YFSETQ. Full variable domain (rest looked up from reference TRBV5-1 and TRBJ1-2): KAGVTQTPRYLIKTRGQQVTLSCSPISGHRSVSWYQQTPGQGLQFLFEYFSETQRNKGNFPGRFSGRQFSNSRSEMNVSTLELGDSALYLCASSLVGRSGDGYTFGSGTRLTVV.

The chain recombines TRBV28 with TRBJ2-7; TRBD1 might be the D (5 bases). The germline CDR1 and CDR2 sequences are MDHEN and SYDVKM. Between the trimmed V and J ends, which lost 9 bases and 4 bases, there was a span of 13 bases. CDR3 size: 12 residues. CDR3 protein: CASFLQGYEQYF. Here the CDR3 DNA reads TGTGCCAGTTTCCTTCAGGGTTACGAGCAGTACTTC.

This clone was counted only a few times. The J gene is TRBJ1-1, the V gene TRBV19; unclear D gene. Looked up from germline, CDR1 is LNHDA and CDR2 is SQIVND (reference sequence). The CDR3 covers 16 residues. Trimming took off 1 base at V and 1 base at J, with 13 bases between the two ends. CDR3 coding DNA: TGTGCCAGTAGTATAGGGGGAGGACGGGGGAACACTGAAGCTTTCTTT. It encodes CASSIGGGRGNTEAFF.

This clone was seen a few times. This chain links TRBV19 with TRBJ1-4, with D maybe TRBD1 (5 bases). V lost 6 bases and J lost 10, with 15 bases in between. The germline gives CDR1 LNHDA, CDR2 SQIVND (reference sequence). CDR3 length: 13 residues. The CDR3: CASRSQGTGKLFF. The CDR3 nucleotides read TGTGCCAGTAGATCCCAGGGAACAGGAAAACTGTTTTTT.

This sequence joins TRBV29-1 and TRBJ2-2, with D perhaps matching TRBD2 (5 bases). There are 13 residues in the CDR3. Germline V gives CDR1 SQVTM, CDR2 ANQGSEA. The CDR3 DNA reads as TGCACTCACCCGTGGGAGAGAACCGGGGAGCTGTTTTTT. This codes for CTHPWERTGELFF.

The table lists this clone with a count of one. The J gene is TRBJ1-2, the V gene TRBV19; D may be TRBD1 (6 bases). The ends were cut back, 5 bases at V and 4 bases at J, with 17 bases in the middle. The CDR3 has 15 amino acids. CDR1 and CDR2 (germline): LNHDA, SQIVND (reference sequence). Here the CDR3 reads CASSLRTVYLYGYTF. CDR3 in DNA: TGTGCCAGTAGTCTGCGGACAGTCTACCTCTATGGCTACACCTTC.

V usage is TRBV6-6 and J usage is TRBJ2-7; 8 bases agree with TRBD1. V lost 4 bases, J lost 6 bases, and 8 bases stayed unmatched. There are 14 residues in the CDR3. Looked up from germline, CDR1 is MNHNY and CDR2 is SVGAGI (reference sequence). CDR3 in amino acids: CASSSGGGRPEQYF. The CDR3, as DNA: TGTGCCAGCAGTTCAGGGGGCGGACGCCCCGAGCAGTACTTC.

Worth noting for this clone: The sample has other DNA sequences that encode this CDR3 too. The genes are TRBV30 and TRBJ1-2, with D possibly being TRBD1 (6 bases). Germline CDR1 GTSNPN, CDR2 SVGIG (reference sequence). Between the trimmed V and J ends, which lost 2 bases and 7 bases, there was a span of 11 bases. CDR3 length equals 12 residues. CDR3 DNA: TGTGCCTGGAGTCGACAGGCGGGTGGCTACACCTTC. It is translated as CAWSRQAGGYTF.